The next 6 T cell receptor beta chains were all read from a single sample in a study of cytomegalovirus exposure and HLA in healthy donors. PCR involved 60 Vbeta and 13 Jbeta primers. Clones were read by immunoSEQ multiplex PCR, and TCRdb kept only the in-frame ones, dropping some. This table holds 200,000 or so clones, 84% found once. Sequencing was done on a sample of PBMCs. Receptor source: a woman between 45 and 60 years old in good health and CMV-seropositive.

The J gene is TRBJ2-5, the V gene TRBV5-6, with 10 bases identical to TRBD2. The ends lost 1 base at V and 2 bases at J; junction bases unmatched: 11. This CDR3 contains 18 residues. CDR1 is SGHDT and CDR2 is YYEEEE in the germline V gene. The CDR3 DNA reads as TGTGCCAGCAGCTTGAAGTTATGGGTAGCGGGGGGACAAGAGACCCAGTACTTC. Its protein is CASSLKLWVAGGQETQYF.

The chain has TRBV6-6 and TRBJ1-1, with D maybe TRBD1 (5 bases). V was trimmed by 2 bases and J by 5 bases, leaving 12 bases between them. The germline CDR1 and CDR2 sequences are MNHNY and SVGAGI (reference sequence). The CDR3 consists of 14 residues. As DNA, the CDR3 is TGTGCCAGCAGTTACCGGGGGATGGAAACTGAAGCTTTCTTT. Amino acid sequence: CASSYRGMETEAFF.

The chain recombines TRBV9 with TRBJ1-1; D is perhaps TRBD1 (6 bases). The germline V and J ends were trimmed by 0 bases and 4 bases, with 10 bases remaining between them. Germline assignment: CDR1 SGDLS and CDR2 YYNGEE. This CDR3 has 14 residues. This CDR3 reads CASSVEGDSTEAFF. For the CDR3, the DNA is TGTGCCAGCAGCGTAGAGGGGGATAGCACTGAAGCTTTCTTT.

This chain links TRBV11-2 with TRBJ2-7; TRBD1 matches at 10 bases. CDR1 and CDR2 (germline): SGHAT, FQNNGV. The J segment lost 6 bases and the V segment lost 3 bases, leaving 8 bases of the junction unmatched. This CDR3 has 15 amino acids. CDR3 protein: CASSFLGQGTREQYF. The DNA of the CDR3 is TGTGCCAGCAGCTTTTTGGGACAGGGGACACGCGAGCAGTACTTC.

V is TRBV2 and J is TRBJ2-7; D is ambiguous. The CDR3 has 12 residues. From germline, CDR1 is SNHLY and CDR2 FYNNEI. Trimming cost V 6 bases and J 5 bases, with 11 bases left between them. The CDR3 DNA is TGTGCCAGCAGCTTACTCGAGGACGAGCAGTACTTC. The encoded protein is CASSLLEDEQYF. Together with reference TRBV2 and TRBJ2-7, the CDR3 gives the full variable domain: EPEVTQTPSHQVTQMGQEVILRCVPISNHLYFYWYRQILGQKVEFLVSFYNNEISEKSEIFDDQFSVERPDGSNFTLKIRSTKLEDSAMYFCASSLLEDEQYFGPGTRLTVT.

For the CDR3, the DNA is TGTGCCACCAGCAGGGGACGACAGGGGGTTTACAATGAGCAGTTCTTC. Translating it yields CATSRGRQGVYNEQFF. The rearrangement uses TRBV15 and TRBJ2-1; 9 nucleotides match TRBD1. Germline-derived CDR1 and CDR2 are LNHNV and YYDKDF (reference sequence). The trim removed 3 bases at V and 4 bases at J, leaving 7 bases unmatched. CDR3 length: 16 amino acids. Full variable domain (missing parts from reference TRBV15 and TRBJ2-1): DAMVIQNPRYQVTQFGKPVTLSCSQTLNHNVMYWYQQKSSQAPKLLFHYYDKDFNNEADTPDNFQSRRPNTSFCFLDIRSPGLGDTAMYLCATSRGRQGVYNEQFFGPGTRLTVL.